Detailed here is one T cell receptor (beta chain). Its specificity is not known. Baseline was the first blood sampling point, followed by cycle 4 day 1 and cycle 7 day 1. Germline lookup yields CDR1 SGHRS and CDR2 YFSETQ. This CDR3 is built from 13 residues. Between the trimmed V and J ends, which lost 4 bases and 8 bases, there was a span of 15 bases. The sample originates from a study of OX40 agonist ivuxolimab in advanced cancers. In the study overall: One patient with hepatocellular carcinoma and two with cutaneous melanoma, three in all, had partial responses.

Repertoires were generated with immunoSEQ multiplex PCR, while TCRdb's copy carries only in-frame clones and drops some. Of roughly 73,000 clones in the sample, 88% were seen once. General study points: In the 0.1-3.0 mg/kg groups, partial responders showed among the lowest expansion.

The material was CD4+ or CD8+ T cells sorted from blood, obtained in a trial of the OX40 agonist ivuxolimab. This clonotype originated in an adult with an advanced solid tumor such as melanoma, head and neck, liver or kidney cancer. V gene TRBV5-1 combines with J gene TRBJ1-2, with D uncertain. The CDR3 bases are TGCGCCAGCAGCCCATTTGGGGAGGGCGGCTACACCTTC. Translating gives CASSPFGEGGYTF.